Following are 20 T cell receptor beta chains from one sample sequenced in a study of cytomegalovirus exposure and HLA in healthy donors. Primers: 60 Vbeta forward and 13 Jbeta reverse. Assay used: immunoSEQ multiplex PCR; TCRdb lists only in-frame clones, some missing. The sample yields about 200,000 clones, about 79% seen once. The specimen sequenced was PBMCs. Source of these receptors: a boy aged 2 to 9 in good health and CMV-seronegative.

The chain links TRBV7-9 to TRBJ2-7; 9 nucleotides agree with TRBD1. The CDR3 loop spans 16 amino acids. Germline V gene lookup returns CDR1 SEHNR and CDR2 FQNEAQ (reference sequence). Germline trimming cut 5 bases from V and 1 base from J; bases unmatched to any gene: 9. The CDR3 region is CASSRYDGTGSYEQYF. CDR3 bases: TGTGCCAGCAGCAGATACGATGGGACAGGGTCCTACGAGCAGTACTTC.

V usage is TRBV29-1 and J usage is TRBJ2-3, with TRBD1 identical over 7 bases. Germline V lookup: CDR1 SQVTM, CDR2 ANQGSEA. V gave up 0 bases and J gave up 2 bases; unmatched junction bases: 11. The CDR3 contains 17 residues. For the CDR3, the DNA is TGCAGCGTTGAAGACTACAGGGGCGCCGAACACACAGATACGCAGTATTTT. Encoded protein: CSVEDYRGAEHTDTQYF.

The genes are TRBV5-1 and TRBJ2-3; 14 nucleotides align to TRBD2. Trimming removed 4 bases from V and 2 bases from J; junction bases left unmatched: 3. Germline V gene lookup returns CDR1 SGHRS and CDR2 YFSETQ. This CDR3 has 16 amino acids. CDR3: CASSQGLAGATDTQYF. CDR3 coding DNA: TGCGCCAGCAGCCAGGGACTAGCGGGAGCCACAGATACGCAGTATTTT.

About this clone: One junction end does not reproduce the germline sequence, and a read error may be involved. The chain joins TRBV7-9 to TRBJ2-1, with 8 bases aligning to TRBD2. This CDR3 is built from 16 residues. From germline, CDR1 is SEHNR and CDR2 FQNEAQ (reference sequence). The CDR3 coding sequence is TGTTCCAGCAGCTTAGTCTCTAGCGGGCCCTACAATGAGCAGTTCTTC. Its translation is CSSSLVSSGPYNEQFF.

The chain uses TRBV7-8 and TRBJ2-7; TRBD2 might be the D (5 bases). Germline V gene sequence: CDR1 SGHVS, CDR2 FQNEAQ. The CDR3 extends over 15 amino acids. V lost 1 base and J lost 1, with 11 bases in between. The CDR3 nucleotides are TGTGCCAGCAGCTTAGAGCCCAGGAGGTCCTACGAGCAGTACTTC. It specifies CASSLEPRRSYEQYF.

This chain links TRBV4-3 with TRBJ1-2; 8 nucleotides agree with TRBD1. The CDR3 length is 14 residues. Germline CDR1 LGHNA, CDR2 YSLEER. The trim removed 0 bases at V and 9 bases at J, leaving 6 bases unmatched. CDR3 nucleotide sequence: TGCGCCAGCAGCCAAGAACCGGACAGGGCGCGCTACACCTTC. It yields the protein CASSQEPDRARYTF.

The chain employs TRBV19 and TRBJ2-3, with TRBD1 identical over 10 bases. V shed 1 base, J shed 3 bases, and the junction held 4 bases outside the gene matches. Germline V CDR1 and CDR2: LNHDA, SQIVND (reference sequence). This CDR3 has 16 residues. The CDR3 protein is CASSIAWTGGTDTQYF. CDR3 nucleotide sequence: TGTGCCAGTAGTATAGCTTGGACAGGGGGGACAGATACGCAGTATTTT.

The CDR3: CASSVGGPGGEQFF. The CDR3 DNA reads TGTGCCAGCAGCGTCGGGGGGCCGGGGGGTGAGCAGTTCTTC. The chain couples TRBV9 to TRBJ2-1; a weak D match, TRBD2 (7 bases). Germline V CDR1 and CDR2: SGDLS, YYNGEE. CDR3 size: 14 residues. Trimming cost V 2 bases and J 9 bases, with 15 bases left between them.

The chain uses TRBV7-6 and TRBJ2-1, with D tentatively TRBD1 (8 bases). The CDR3 loop spans 14 amino acids. V dropped 1 base and J dropped 9 bases, with 13 bases sitting between them. Germline V gene sequence: CDR1 SGHVS, CDR2 FNYEAQ. In DNA form, the CDR3 reads TGTGCCAGCAGCTTAGAACAGGGGGGGGGTGAGCAGTTCTTC. It translates to CASSLEQGGGEQFF.

This clone was picked up a small number of times. CDR3 nucleotides: TGTGCCAGCAGCTGGGGACAGCTAATGAACACTGAAGCTTTCTTT. It codes for CASSWGQLMNTEAFF. V gene TRBV5-6 combines with J gene TRBJ1-1, with 7 nucleotides matching TRBD1. Per the germline V gene, CDR1 is SGHDT and CDR2 is YYEEEE. V lost 3 bases and J lost 0; bases outside the gene matches: 5. This CDR3 contains 15 residues.

This clone occurred a few times. V gene TRBV1 combines with J gene TRBJ2-5; TRBD2 is the table's D call, not checked against the DNA. TRBV1 represents a pseudogene. The CDR3 is 15 amino acids. As DNA, the CDR3 is TGCACCAGCAGCCAAGAGAGTAGCGGACAAGAGACCCAGTACTTC. Residues: CTSSQESSGQETQYF.

The chain carries TRBV5-4 and TRBJ2-5; a possible D gene is TRBD2 (6 bases). With 4 bases removed from V and 2 bases from J, the gap between germline ends came to 15 bases. The CDR3 is made up of 15 amino acids. Germline V lookup: CDR1 SGHNT, CDR2 YYREEE (reference sequence). The CDR3 DNA reads as TGTGCCAGCAGCATCTACCCGGGACTTCAAGAGACCCAGTACTTC. Residues: CASSIYPGLQETQYF.

The chain recombines TRBV7-2 with TRBJ1-3; no reliable D call. Germline-derived CDR1 and CDR2 are SGHTA and FQGNSA. V was cut by 5 bases and J by 4 bases, with 15 bases left in between. CDR3 length: 15 residues. CDR3 in amino acids: CASSRAGSGGNTIYF. In DNA form, the CDR3 reads TGTGCCAGCAGCCGTGCGGGGTCCGGGGGAAACACCATATATTTT.

The rearrangement joins TRBV29-1 to TRBJ2-7, with 7 nucleotides matching TRBD2. In germline, CDR1 is SQVTM, CDR2 ANQGSEA. The CDR3 has 20 residues. The CDR3 region has the DNA TGCAGTGGGGGGGAAGAAGAACCTCTAAATGGTATGGCTATTTCCTACGAGCAGTACTTC. Translation gives CSGGEEEPLNGMAISYEQYF.

The CDR3 nucleotides are TGTGCCAGCAGCTGGACCGGGACTAGCCTCGATGAGCAGTTCTTC. Protein: CASSWTGTSLDEQFF. This chain connects TRBV5-4 to TRBJ2-1; 9 bases line up with TRBD2. With V trimmed by 3 bases and J by 8 bases, 9 bases remained unmatched. The CDR3 is made up of 15 amino acids. The germline V gene has CDR1 SGHNT and CDR2 YYREEE (reference sequence). Based on the CDR3 plus reference TRBV5-4 and TRBJ2-1, the full variable domain is ETGVTQSPTHLIKTRGQQVTLRCSSQSGHNTVSWYQQALGQGPQFIFQYYREEENGRGNFPPRFSGLQFPNYSSELNVNALELDDSALYLCASSWTGTSLDEQFFGPGTRLTVL.

V and J are TRBV7-2 and TRBJ1-5; the D gene is possibly TRBD1 (6 bases). V lost 6 bases and J lost 5, with 17 bases in between. This CDR3 has 15 amino acids. Germline CDR1 is SGHTA and CDR2 is FQGNSA. The CDR3 reads CASSLAGVKDQPQHF. CDR3 DNA sequence: TGTGCCAGCAGTTTGGCAGGGGTGAAGGATCAGCCCCAGCATTTT.

The rearrangement joins TRBV7-8 to TRBJ2-2; the D gene is possibly TRBD1 (6 bases). The V end was cut by 1 base, the J end by 2 bases, with 11 bases between. The CDR3 is 16 residues long. The germline CDR1 and CDR2 sequences are SGHVS and FQNEAQ. This CDR3 reads CASSLGTATNTGELFF. The CDR3 coding sequence is TGTGCCAGCAGCTTAGGGACAGCAACCAACACCGGGGAGCTGTTTTTT.

The V and J genes are TRBV7-3 and TRBJ1-1; TRBD1 agrees at 8 bases. V was clipped by 5 bases and J by 1 base; unmatched bases: 3. Germline CDR1 is SGHTA and CDR2 is FQGTGA. This CDR3 region has 14 residues. The CDR3 DNA is TGTGCCAGCAGCAACGGGACAGGGAACACTGAAGCTTTCTTT. Protein: CASSNGTGNTEAFF.

DNA of the CDR3: TGTGCCAGCAGGGAGCTATATAGGAGCACAGATACGCAGTATTTT. Protein: CASRELYRSTDTQYF. The chain carries TRBV2 and TRBJ2-3; D gene ambiguous. The CDR3 is 15 amino acids. Germline CDR1 is SNHLY and CDR2 is FYNNEI. V was shortened by 6 bases and J by 0 bases, with 13 bases between the two germline ends.

This chain joins TRBV5-4 and TRBJ2-1; TRBD2 matches 11 bases. The ends lost 6 bases at V and 8 bases at J; junction bases unmatched: 13. Germline V CDR1 and CDR2: SGHNT, YYREEE (reference sequence). This CDR3 contains 16 residues. Written as DNA, the CDR3 is TGTGCCAGCACCCTCCTTAGCGGGGGGGCCGGAGATGAGCAGTTCTTC. Its translation: CASTLLSGGAGDEQFF.